This T cell receptor (beta chain) came from a study of CD8 T cells in ankylosing spondylitis. In the case of this clonotype: Antigen specificity is unknown.

MiXCR, applied by TCRdb to the 5' RACE reads, yields one record per CDR3 protein. The sample has hundreds of thousands of distinct CDR3 sequences, approximately 12% seen once. The germline V and J ends were trimmed by 6 bases and 4 bases, with 19 bases remaining between them. The CDR3 covers 14 residues. Per the germline V gene, CDR1 is DFQATT and CDR2 is SNEGSKA (reference sequence). Study-wide points: Clones linked to disease were reported to show significant enrichment in matched ankylosing spondylitis synovial fluid. Previously reported in reactive arthritis synovial fluid and blood were some of the motif variants. Researchers report that disease-linked clones proved CD8+ and relatively rare in peripheral blood. A TCR beta motif of fewer than 10 highly homologous variants seemed to mark ankylosing spondylitis blood.

J is TRBJ2-7 and V is TRBV20-1; D may be TRBD1 (6 bases). Sequences were obtained from blood, either unsorted or a sorted T cell fraction (not recorded which). The sequence derives from a male donor with ankylosing spondylitis. CDR3 nucleotide sequence: TGCAGTGCCAGCACCCCGGGACACCCATACGAGCAGTACTTC. Translation: CSASTPGHPYEQYF.